This T cell receptor beta chain was retrieved from a study of long-term antiretroviral therapy in people with HIV. Study results and caveats: Repertoires looked antigen-experienced, with only a slight naive shift after ART.

Germline lookup yields CDR1 MNHEY and CDR2 SMNVEV (reference sequence). This CDR3 comprises 13 residues. V lost 5 bases and J 8 bases, leaving 15 bases between the germline ends. This clone qualifies as large (0.1 to 1%). Its antigen is as yet unknown. The assay used was immunoSEQ (version v3.0), run at survey level. The table came from immunoSEQ multiplex PCR; TCRdb's copy has only in-frame clones and leaves some out. The sample lists fewer than 20,000 clones; about 78% were seen once. The sequencing used unsorted PBMCs, collected 0.3 years after starting antiretroviral therapy. The genes are TRBV27 and TRBJ1-2, with no clear D. The receptor was isolated from a woman between 50 and 59 years old with HIV. For the CDR3, the DNA is TGTGCCAGCAGTCCCACCTTAGCTGGGGGCTACACCTTC. It is translated as CASSPTLAGGYTF.